These 18 T cell receptor beta chains came from one sample sequenced in a study of T cells in localized non-small cell lung cancer. Sequencing used immunoSEQ multiplex PCR; TCRdb keeps in-frame clones, though not all of them. The sample holds roughly 20,000 clones, approximately 90% seen once. The sequences come from peripheral blood, collected before any cancer treatment. These receptors were collected from a woman aged 35-75 years with stage I lung adenocarcinoma.

The rearrangement links TRBV19 to TRBJ2-7, with 8 bases fitting TRBD1. With 4 bases clipped from V and 4 bases from J, the junction kept 0 bases outside the gene matches. CDR3 size: 12 residues. In germline, CDR1 is LNHDA, CDR2 SQIVND (reference sequence). CDR3 loop: CASSRQGYEQYF. The CDR3, as DNA: TGTGCCAGTAGTAGACAGGGGTACGAGCAGTACTTC.

V usage is TRBV7-6 and J usage is TRBJ2-2; possible D gene TRBD1, 6 bases. This CDR3 has 15 amino acids. V was trimmed by 5 bases and J by 5 bases, leaving 15 bases between them. Germline V gene lookup returns CDR1 SGHVS and CDR2 FNYEAQ. CDR3 sequence: CASSPYRVGTGELFF. The DNA of the CDR3 is TGTGCCAGCAGCCCATACAGGGTAGGAACCGGGGAGCTGTTTTTT.

The chain is built from TRBV19 and TRBJ1-5; D unresolved. Germline lookup yields CDR1 LNHDA and CDR2 SQIVND (reference sequence). This CDR3 has 13 amino acids. Trimming removed 7 bases from V and 5 bases from J, with 12 bases in between. The CDR3, as DNA: TGTGCCAGTACCACCCAGGCTGATCAGCCCCAGCATTTT. It yields the protein CASTTQADQPQHF.

The chain recombines TRBV4-2 with TRBJ1-1; possible D gene TRBD1, 5 bases. Germline V gene data show CDR1 as LGHNA and CDR2 as YNFKEQ. This CDR3 has 17 residues. Trimming pared 7 bases from V and 3 bases from J, leaving 24 bases between. CDR3 in amino acids: CASTTSIEVVGDTEAFF. CDR3 sequence (DNA): TGTGCCAGCACCACCAGTATCGAGGTGGTGGGGGACACTGAAGCTTTCTTT.

CDR3 sequence: CASSPWRQATGELFF. In DNA form, the CDR3 reads TGTGCCAGCAGTCCGTGGAGACAGGCCACCGGGGAGCTGTTTTTT. The chain carries TRBV6-1 and TRBJ2-2, with D possibly being TRBD1 (6 bases). This CDR3 contains 15 residues. Germline V CDR1 and CDR2: MNHNS, SASEGT. V was cut by 5 bases and J by 4 bases, with 14 bases left in between.

The chain combines TRBV5-4 with TRBJ2-5; 10 bases fit TRBD2. V lost 4 bases, J lost 3 bases, and 6 bases stayed unmatched. The CDR3 contains 15 residues. From germline, CDR1 is SGHNT and CDR2 YYREEE (reference sequence). The CDR3: CASSAAGLAEETQYF. Written as DNA, the CDR3 is TGTGCCAGCAGCGCAGCTGGACTAGCGGAAGAGACCCAGTACTTC.

The rearrangement joins TRBV7-2 to TRBJ2-5; 8 bases map to TRBD2. The CDR3 totals 18 residues. V was clipped by 3 bases and J by 4 bases; unmatched bases: 16. Germline values: CDR1 SGHTA, CDR2 FQGNSA. The CDR3 reads CASSFPPSLAGKGETQYF. The CDR3, as DNA: TGTGCCAGCAGCTTCCCCCCCTCCTTAGCGGGGAAAGGAGAGACCCAGTACTTC.

CDR3 bases: TGTGCCAGCAGTTTACCCACTCATCGGAACACCATATATTTT. The encoded protein is CASSLPTHRNTIYF. The V and J genes are TRBV28 and TRBJ1-3; D is unresolved. The germline CDR1 and CDR2 sequences are MDHEN and SYDVKM. V shed 2 bases and J shed 7 bases, with 12 bases lying between them. The CDR3 has 14 amino acids.

V is TRBV10-2 and J is TRBJ1-1, with D unclear. Germline CDR1 WSHSY, CDR2 SAAADI. The CDR3 sequence is 12 residues long. With 3 bases removed from V and 1 base from J, the gap between germline ends came to 3 bases. CDR3 nucleotide sequence: TGCGCCAGCAGTGACCCGAACACTGAAGCTTTCTTT. Its translation: CASSDPNTEAFF.

The rearrangement joins TRBV5-1 to TRBJ2-7; maybe TRBD2 (5 bases). This CDR3 is 14 amino acids long. In germline, CDR1 is SGHRS, CDR2 YFSETQ. V was pared by 2 bases and J by 3 bases, with 12 bases between. In DNA form, the CDR3 reads TGCGCCAGCAGCTTTATGGACGGGGACTACGAGCAGTACTTC. Amino acids: CASSFMDGDYEQYF. Full variable domain (rest looked up from reference TRBV5-1 and TRBJ2-7): KAGVTQTPRYLIKTRGQQVTLSCSPISGHRSVSWYQQTPGQGLQFLFEYFSETQRNKGNFPGRFSGRQFSNSRSEMNVSTLELGDSALYLCASSFMDGDYEQYFGPGTRLTVT.

The chain joins TRBV7-2 to TRBJ2-1, with 13 bases fitting TRBD2. The germline gives CDR1 SGHTA, CDR2 FQGNSA. CDR3 size: 16 residues. The trim removed 5 bases at V and 6 bases at J, leaving 7 bases unmatched. DNA for the CDR3: TGTGCCAGCAGCGCAATACTAGCGGGGGGGCCCAATGAGCAGTTCTTC. It translates to CASSAILAGGPNEQFF.

V usage is TRBV6-5 and J usage is TRBJ2-7; 8 bases fit TRBD1. The length of the CDR3 is 13 residues. Germline CDR1 is MNHEY and CDR2 is SVGAGI. The J segment lost 6 bases and the V segment lost 5 bases, leaving 6 bases of the junction unmatched. Written as DNA, the CDR3 is TGTGCCAGCAGTCGCGGACAGGGCGGCGAGCAGTACTTC. Translation: CASSRGQGGEQYF.

The chain joins TRBV6-1 to TRBJ2-5; D may be TRBD2 (6 bases). The germline V gene encodes CDR1 MNHNS and CDR2 SASEGT. The CDR3 length is 15 residues. Trimming pared 5 bases from V and 5 bases from J, leaving 18 bases between. CDR3 DNA: TGTGCCAGCAGTACGCAGCCTAGTGGGAGGGAGACCCAGTACTTC. As protein: CASSTQPSGRETQYF.

This sequence joins TRBV10-3 and TRBJ1-2, with a weak D call TRBD1 (5 bases). The CDR3 consists of 12 residues. CDR1 and CDR2 from the germline V gene are ENHRY and SYGVKD. Trimming removed 8 bases from V and 8 bases from J, with 15 bases in between. The DNA of the CDR3 is TGTGCCATCCGGGGGGAGCATTTGGGCTACACCTTC. Its protein product is CAIRGEHLGYTF.

This chain connects TRBV7-2 to TRBJ2-7; possibly TRBD2 for D (5 bases). V gave up 5 bases and J gave up 6 bases, with 11 bases separating them. Germline V lookup: CDR1 SGHTA, CDR2 FQGNSA. This CDR3 is 12 amino acids long. The CDR3 DNA reads as TGTGCCAGCAGCGCCGGACTCGTCGAGCAGTACTTC. It codes for CASSAGLVEQYF.

The CDR3 spells CASSEALSGGAETQYF. The CDR3, as DNA: TGTGCCAGCAGTGAAGCGCTTTCCGGGGGGGCCGAGACCCAGTACTTC. The J gene is TRBJ2-5, the V gene TRBV2; 8 positions match TRBD2. Germline V gene sequence: CDR1 SNHLY, CDR2 FYNNEI. The CDR3 loop spans 16 amino acids. The V segment lost 0 bases and the J segment 5 bases; nucleotides outside the gene matches: 8. The full variable domain, in which reference TRBV2 and TRBJ2-5 provide the parts outside the CDR3, is EPEVTQTPSHQVTQMGQEVILRCVPISNHLYFYWYRQILGQKVEFLVSFYNNEISEKSEIFDDQFSVERPDGSNFTLKIRSTKLEDSAMYFCASSEALSGGAETQYFGPGTRLLVL.

The chain carries TRBV10-2 and TRBJ2-6; D is ambiguous. V was shortened by 8 bases and J by 5 bases, with 10 bases between the two germline ends. The CDR3 runs 13 residues. Germline lookup yields CDR1 WSHSY and CDR2 SAAADI. CDR3 DNA sequence: TGCGCCAGCCAGCCCTCGCGGGCCAACGTCCTGACTTTC. It specifies CASQPSRANVLTF.

The chain is built from TRBV5-1 and TRBJ2-5; TRBD1 aligns across 8 bases. This CDR3 has 17 amino acids. Losses at the gene ends were 4 bases for V and 4 bases for J; bases not matched to a gene: 15. Germline CDR1 SGHRS, CDR2 YFSETQ. CDR3 residues: CASSSQGAALVGETQYF. CDR3 DNA: TGCGCCAGCAGCAGTCAGGGGGCCGCTCTGGTCGGAGAGACCCAGTACTTC.